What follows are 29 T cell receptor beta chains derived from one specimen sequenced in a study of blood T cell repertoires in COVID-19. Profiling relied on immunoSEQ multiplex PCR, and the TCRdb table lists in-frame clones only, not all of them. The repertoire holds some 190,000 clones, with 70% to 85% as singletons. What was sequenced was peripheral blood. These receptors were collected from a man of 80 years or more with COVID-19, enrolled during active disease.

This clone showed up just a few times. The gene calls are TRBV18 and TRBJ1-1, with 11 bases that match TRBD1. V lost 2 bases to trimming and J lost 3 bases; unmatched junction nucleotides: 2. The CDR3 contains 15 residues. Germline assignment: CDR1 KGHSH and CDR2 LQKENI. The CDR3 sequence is CASSPRDRGDTEAFF. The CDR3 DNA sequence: TGTGCCAGCTCACCAAGGGACAGGGGGGACACTGAAGCTTTCTTT.

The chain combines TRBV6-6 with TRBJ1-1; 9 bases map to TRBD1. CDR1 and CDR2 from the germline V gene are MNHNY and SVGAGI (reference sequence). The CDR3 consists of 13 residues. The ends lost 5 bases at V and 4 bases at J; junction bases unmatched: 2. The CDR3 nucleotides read TGTGCCAGCAGTAGACAGGGGGGCACTGAAGCTTTCTTT. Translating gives CASSRQGGTEAFF.

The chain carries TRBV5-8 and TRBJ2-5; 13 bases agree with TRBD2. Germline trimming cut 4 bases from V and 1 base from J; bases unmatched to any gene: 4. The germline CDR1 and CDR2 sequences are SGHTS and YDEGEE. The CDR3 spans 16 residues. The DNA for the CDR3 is TGTGCCAGCAGCGTGGGACTAGCGGGGACCCAAGAGACCCAGTACTTC. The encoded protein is CASSVGLAGTQETQYF.

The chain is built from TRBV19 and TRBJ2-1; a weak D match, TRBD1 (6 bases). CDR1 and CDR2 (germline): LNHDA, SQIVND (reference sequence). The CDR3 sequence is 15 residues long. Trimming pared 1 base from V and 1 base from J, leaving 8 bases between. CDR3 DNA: TGTGCCAGTAGTATAGGGCAGGGGTCCTACAATGAGCAGTTCTTC. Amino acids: CASSIGQGSYNEQFF.

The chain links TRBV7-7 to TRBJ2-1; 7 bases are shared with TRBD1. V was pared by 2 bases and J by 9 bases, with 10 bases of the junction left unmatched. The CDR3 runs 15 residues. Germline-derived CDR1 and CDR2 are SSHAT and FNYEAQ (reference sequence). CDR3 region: CASSLLSEGGGEQFF. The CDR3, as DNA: TGTGCCAGCAGCTTACTTTCAGAAGGGGGCGGTGAGCAGTTCTTC.

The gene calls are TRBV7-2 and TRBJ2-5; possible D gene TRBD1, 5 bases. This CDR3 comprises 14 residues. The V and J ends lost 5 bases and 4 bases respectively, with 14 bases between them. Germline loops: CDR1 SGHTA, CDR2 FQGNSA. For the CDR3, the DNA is TGTGCCAGCAGCCTCCGGAGACAGTTAGAGACCCAGTACTTC. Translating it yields CASSLRRQLETQYF.

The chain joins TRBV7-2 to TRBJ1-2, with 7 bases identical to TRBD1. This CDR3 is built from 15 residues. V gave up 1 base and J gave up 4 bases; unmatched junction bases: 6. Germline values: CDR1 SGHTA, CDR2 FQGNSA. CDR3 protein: CASSLGAGGPYGYTF. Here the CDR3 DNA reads TGTGCCAGCAGCTTAGGGGCAGGGGGGCCCTATGGCTACACCTTC.

The CDR3: CATQGQARTGELFF. The DNA of the CDR3 is TGTGCCACACAAGGACAGGCCCGCACCGGGGAGCTGTTTTTT. J is TRBJ2-2 and V is TRBV2; 7 bases fit TRBD1. CDR1 is SNHLY, CDR2 FYNNEI, per germline. After removal of 10 bases from V and 4 bases from J, the junction contained 9 bases not matched to a gene. The CDR3 is 14 amino acids. Supplemented by reference TRBV2 and TRBJ2-2, the full variable domain reads EPEVTQTPSHQVTQMGQEVILRCVPISNHLYFYWYRQILGQKVEFLVSFYNNEISEKSEIFDDQFSVERPDGSNFTLKIRSTKLEDSAMYFCATQGQARTGELFFGEGSRLTVL.

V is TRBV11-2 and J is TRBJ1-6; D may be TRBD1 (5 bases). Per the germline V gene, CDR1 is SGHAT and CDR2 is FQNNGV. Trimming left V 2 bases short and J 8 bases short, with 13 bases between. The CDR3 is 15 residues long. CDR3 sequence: CASSLRQPRDSPLHF. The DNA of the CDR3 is TGTGCCAGCAGCTTACGACAGCCCCGGGATTCACCCCTCCACTTT.

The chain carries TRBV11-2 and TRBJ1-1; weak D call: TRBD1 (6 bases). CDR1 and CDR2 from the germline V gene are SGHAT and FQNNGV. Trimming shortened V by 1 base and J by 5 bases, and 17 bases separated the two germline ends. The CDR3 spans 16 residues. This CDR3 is CASSLGAGGGWTEAFF. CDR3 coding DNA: TGTGCCAGCAGCTTAGGGGCGGGGGGCGGTTGGACTGAAGCTTTCTTT. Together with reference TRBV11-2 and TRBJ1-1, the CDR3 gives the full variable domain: EAGVAQSPRYKIIEKRQSVAFWCNPISGHATLYWYQQILGQGPKLLIQFQNNGVVDDSQLPKDRFSAERLKGVDSTLKIQPAKLEDSAVYLCASSLGAGGGWTEAFFGQGTRLTVV.

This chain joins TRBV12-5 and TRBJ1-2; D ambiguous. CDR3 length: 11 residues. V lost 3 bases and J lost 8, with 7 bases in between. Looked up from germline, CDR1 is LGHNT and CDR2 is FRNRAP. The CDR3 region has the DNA TGTGCTAGTGGTTTTTATGTAGGCTACACCTTC. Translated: CASGFYVGYTF.

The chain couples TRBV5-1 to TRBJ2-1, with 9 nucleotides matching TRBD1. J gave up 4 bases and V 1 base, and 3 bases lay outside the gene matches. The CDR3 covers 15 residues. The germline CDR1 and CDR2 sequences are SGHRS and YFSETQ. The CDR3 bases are TGCGCCAGCAGCTTGACCGGACAGGGGTACAATGAGCAGTTCTTC. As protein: CASSLTGQGYNEQFF.

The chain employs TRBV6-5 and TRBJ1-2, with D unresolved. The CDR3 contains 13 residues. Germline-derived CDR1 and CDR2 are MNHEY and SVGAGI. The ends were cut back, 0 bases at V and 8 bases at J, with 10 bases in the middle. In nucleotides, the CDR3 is TGTGCCAGCAGTTACTCGATGCGGGAAGGCTACACCTTC. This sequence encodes CASSYSMREGYTF.

The chain's CDR3 is CASSVEDSGFGTDTQYF. The DNA for the CDR3 is TGTGCCAGCAGCGTAGAGGATTCAGGGTTTGGGACAGATACGCAGTATTTT. The chain carries TRBV9 and TRBJ2-3, with D perhaps matching TRBD1 (5 bases). Trimming pared 0 bases from V and 3 bases from J, leaving 17 bases between. There are 17 residues in the CDR3. Germline assignment: CDR1 SGDLS and CDR2 YYNGEE.

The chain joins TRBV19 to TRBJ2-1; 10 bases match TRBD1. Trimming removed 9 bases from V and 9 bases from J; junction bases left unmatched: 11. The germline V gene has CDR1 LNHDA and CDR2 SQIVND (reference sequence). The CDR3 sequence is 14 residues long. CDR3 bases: TGTGCCAGCGTCCAGGGACAGGGGCCTTTTGAGCAGTTCTTC. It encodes CASVQGQGPFEQFF.

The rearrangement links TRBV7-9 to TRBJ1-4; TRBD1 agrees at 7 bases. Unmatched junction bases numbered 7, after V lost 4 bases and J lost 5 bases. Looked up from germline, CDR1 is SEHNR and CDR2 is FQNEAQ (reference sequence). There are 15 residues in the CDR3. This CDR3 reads CASSSWDRLNEKLFF. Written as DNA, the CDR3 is TGTGCCAGCAGCTCATGGGACAGATTAAATGAAAAACTGTTTTTT.

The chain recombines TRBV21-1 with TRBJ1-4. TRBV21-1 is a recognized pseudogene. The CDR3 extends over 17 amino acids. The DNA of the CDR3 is TGTGCCAGCAGCAAAGATAAAGGGAGGGCCCCCAATGAAAAACTGTTTTTT. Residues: CASSKDKGRAPNEKLFF.

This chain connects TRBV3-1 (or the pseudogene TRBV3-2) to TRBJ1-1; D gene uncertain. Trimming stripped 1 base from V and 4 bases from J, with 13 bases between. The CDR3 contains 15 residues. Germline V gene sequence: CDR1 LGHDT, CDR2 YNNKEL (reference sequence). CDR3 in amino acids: CASSQVKSGGTEAFF. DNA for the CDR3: TGTGCCAGCAGCCAAGTAAAGTCCGGAGGCACTGAAGCTTTCTTT.

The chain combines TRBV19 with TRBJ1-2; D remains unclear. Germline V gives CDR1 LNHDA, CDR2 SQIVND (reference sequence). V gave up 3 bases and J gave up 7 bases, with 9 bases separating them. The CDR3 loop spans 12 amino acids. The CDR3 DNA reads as TGTGCCAGTAGTATCCCCCTAGGTGGCTACACCTTC. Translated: CASSIPLGGYTF.

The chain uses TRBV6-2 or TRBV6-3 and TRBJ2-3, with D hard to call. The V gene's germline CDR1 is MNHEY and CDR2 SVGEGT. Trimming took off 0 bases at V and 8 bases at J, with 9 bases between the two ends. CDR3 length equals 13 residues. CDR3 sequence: CASSYSGPGTQYF. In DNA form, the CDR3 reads TGTGCCAGCAGTTACTCGGGCCCAGGTACGCAGTATTTT.

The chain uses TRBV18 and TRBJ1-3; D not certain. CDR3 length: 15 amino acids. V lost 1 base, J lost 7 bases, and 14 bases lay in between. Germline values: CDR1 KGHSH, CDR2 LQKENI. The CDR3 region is CASSPLRSTGNTIYF. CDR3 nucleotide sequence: TGTGCCAGCTCACCACTCAGATCGACGGGGAACACCATATATTTT.

CDR3 nucleotides: TGTGCCAGCAGCATACAGGGGGCCCAAGAGACCCAGTACTTC. Translated, it gives CASSIQGAQETQYF. The genes are TRBV7-2 and TRBJ2-5; 9 bases line up with TRBD1. V trimming: 5 bases; J trimming: 1 base; junction bases outside the gene matches: 2. CDR3 length equals 14 residues. Germline V lookup: CDR1 SGHTA, CDR2 FQGNSA.

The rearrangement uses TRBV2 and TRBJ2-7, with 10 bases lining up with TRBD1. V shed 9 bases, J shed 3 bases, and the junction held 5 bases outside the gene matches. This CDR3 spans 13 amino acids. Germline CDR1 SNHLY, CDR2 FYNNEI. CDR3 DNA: TGTGCCAGTAACGGACAGGGGGTCTACGAGCAGTACTTC. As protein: CASNGQGVYEQYF.

The CDR3 DNA follows: TGTGCCAGTAGTAGGGGGGAAGGCAGCTATCAGCCCCAGCATTTT. Translation: CASSRGEGSYQPQHF. The chain carries TRBV19 and TRBJ1-5, with TRBD1 as a possible D gene (5 bases). Trimming left V 4 bases short and J 5 bases short, with 15 bases between. CDR1 and CDR2 from the germline V gene are LNHDA and SQIVND (reference sequence). The CDR3 is made up of 15 amino acids.

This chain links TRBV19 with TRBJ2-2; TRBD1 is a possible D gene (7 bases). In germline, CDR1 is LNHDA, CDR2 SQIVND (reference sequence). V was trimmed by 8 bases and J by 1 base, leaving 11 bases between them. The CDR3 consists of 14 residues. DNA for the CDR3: TGTGCCAGTTCAGGGGGGATGAACACCGGGGAGCTGTTTTTT. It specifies CASSGGMNTGELFF.

The CDR3 DNA is TGTGCCAGCAGCCCGACAGGGGGGACGGGCTATGGCTACACCTTC. This sequence encodes CASSPTGGTGYGYTF. The chain combines TRBV7-2 with TRBJ1-2; 9 nucleotides agree with TRBD1. Germline V CDR1 and CDR2: SGHTA, FQGNSA. J was trimmed by 4 bases and V by 5 bases; bases with no gene match: 8. The CDR3 sequence is 15 residues long.

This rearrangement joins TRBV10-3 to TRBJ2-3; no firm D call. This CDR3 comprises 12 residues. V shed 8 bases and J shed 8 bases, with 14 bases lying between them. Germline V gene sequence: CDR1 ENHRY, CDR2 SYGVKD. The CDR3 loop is CAIEGSSSTQYF. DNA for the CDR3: TGTGCCATCGAAGGTAGCTCCTCTACGCAGTATTTT.

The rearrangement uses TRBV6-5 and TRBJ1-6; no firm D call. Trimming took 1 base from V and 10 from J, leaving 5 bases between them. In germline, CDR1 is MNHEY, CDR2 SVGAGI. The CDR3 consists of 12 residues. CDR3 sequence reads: CASSYFQSPLHF. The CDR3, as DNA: TGTGCCAGCAGTTACTTTCAGTCACCCCTCCACTTT.

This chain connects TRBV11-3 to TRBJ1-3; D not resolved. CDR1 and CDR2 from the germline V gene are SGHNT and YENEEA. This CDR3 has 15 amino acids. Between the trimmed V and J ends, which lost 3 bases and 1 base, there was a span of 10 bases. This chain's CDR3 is CASSFEGRSGNTIYF. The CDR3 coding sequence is TGTGCCAGCAGCTTCGAGGGCCGTTCTGGAAACACCATATATTTT.